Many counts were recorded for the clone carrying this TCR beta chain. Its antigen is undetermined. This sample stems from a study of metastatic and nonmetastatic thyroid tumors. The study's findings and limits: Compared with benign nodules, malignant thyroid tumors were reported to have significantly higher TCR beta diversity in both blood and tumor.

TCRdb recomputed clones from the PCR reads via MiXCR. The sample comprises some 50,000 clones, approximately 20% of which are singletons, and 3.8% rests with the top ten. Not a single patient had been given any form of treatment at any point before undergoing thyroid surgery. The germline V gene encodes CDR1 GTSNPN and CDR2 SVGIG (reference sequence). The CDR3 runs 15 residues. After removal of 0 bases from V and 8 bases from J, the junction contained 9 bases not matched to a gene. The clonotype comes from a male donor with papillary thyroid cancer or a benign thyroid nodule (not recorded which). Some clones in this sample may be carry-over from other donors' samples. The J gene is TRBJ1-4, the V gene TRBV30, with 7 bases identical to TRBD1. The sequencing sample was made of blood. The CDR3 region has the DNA TGTGCCTGGAGTGTACAAGGTACAGGGGACGAAAAACTGTTTTTT. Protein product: CAWSVQGTGDEKLFF.